The sequence of this T cell receptor beta chain was determined in a study of vaccination effects on CD4 cells after COVID-19. Researchers isolated CD4+ T cells once less than twelve days of culture had elapsed. Each participant was given two doses of one vaccine (BNT162b2 or mRNA-1273). Note on this clone: Its specificity is unknown.

This table comes from immunoSEQ multiplex PCR, and its TCRdb copy is limited to in-frame clones, with some not included. The table lists more than 60,000 clones, just under 75% of them singletons. The germline gives CDR1 SQVTM, CDR2 ANQGSEA. With 0 bases clipped from V and 6 bases from J, the junction kept 7 bases outside the gene matches. CDR3 length: 15 residues. Material: CD4+ T cells from PBMCs cultured without peptide, obtained after COVID-19 vaccination. The receptor's source is a human donor who received a COVID-19 vaccine. The V call is TRBV29-1, the J call TRBJ2-3; TRBD2 agrees at 9 bases. The CDR3 coding sequence is TGCAGCGTTGAAGATCGGGCGGGGGGGCCGGATACGCAGTATTTT. Translating it yields CSVEDRAGGPDTQYF.